The following is a TCR beta chain sequence with its context. Its antigen remains unidentified. This sample is drawn from a study of T cells in Graves' hyperthyroidism and ophthalmopathy. On the study more broadly: Blood from the periphery was taken at initial diagnosis, before any treatment.

Amplification targeted TCR beta CDR3 regions from RNA transcripts. The HTBI primer set was used in a first-round RT-PCR of the TCR CDR3. TCRdb recomputed calls from the multiplex PCR reads with MiXCR, one row per CDR3 protein. The data contain fewer than 400,000 distinct CDR3 sequences, 20% to 30% of them singletons. Study outcomes and limitations: It was a median about seven months before onset that the model predicted ophthalmopathy.

V was pared by 2 bases and J by 0 bases, with 7 bases between. From germline, CDR1 is MNHEY and CDR2 SMNVEV (reference sequence). The CDR3 loop spans 14 amino acids. An absence of ophthalmopathy progression within 18 months meant stable Graves' hyperthyroidism. Using over 8.5 ml of fresh peripheral blood, PBMCs were prepared. This chain uses TRBV27 with TRBJ1-1; D call uncertain. This clonotype was sampled from a middle-aged man with Graves' hyperthyroidism. The sequenced material came from blood. The CDR3 region is CASSLHTLNTEAFF. In DNA, the CDR3 is TGTGCCAGCAGTTTACACACACTGAACACTGAAGCTTTCTTT.